Following are 11 T cell receptor beta chains from one sample sequenced in a study of T-cell reconstitution after alpha-beta-depleted transplantation in children. Unique molecular identifiers were used to barcode this TCRbeta library. TCRdb itself ran the PCR reads through MiXCR, one entry per CDR3 protein. Here the sample spans hundreds of thousands of distinct CDR3 sequences, less than 9.5% being singletons. Study-level points and caveats: The main origin of T-cell counts and diversity one year after transplant was newly produced T cells.

For these TCRs, the target antigens are not known. The source was peripheral blood, collected 360 days after TCRalphabeta/CD19-depleted stem cell transplant. These receptors were collected from a female patient between 2 and 15 years old who had a stem cell transplant for Fanconi anemia, so the T cells may come from the graft donor.

This clonotype was counted at least ten times. The chain combines TRBV29-1 with TRBJ2-3; D is undetermined. V lost 4 bases to trimming and J lost 6 bases, with 5 bases between them. The CDR3 spans 10 residues. Germline CDR1 and CDR2: SQVTM and ANQGSEA. In DNA form, the CDR3 reads TGCAGCGTTGGGGTGGATACGCAGTATTTT. Residues: CSVGVDTQYF.

This clonotype was detected only a few times. The rearrangement uses TRBV3-1 and TRBJ1-1, with 7 bases identical to TRBD1. The V gene end was trimmed by 1 base and the J gene end by 10 bases; junction bases not matched to a gene: 12. The CDR3 is 15 residues long. Germline CDR1 LGHDT, CDR2 YNNKEL (reference sequence). Here the CDR3 DNA reads TGTGCCAGCAGCCAAGCCACGGGAGGGACAGCGCGAGCTTTCTTT. It translates to CASSQATGGTARAFF.

This clonotype came up many times. The genes are TRBV25-1 and TRBJ1-1; D gene uncertain. Germline CDR1 reads MGHDK; CDR2 reads SYGVNS. V lost 10 bases and J lost 2, with 11 bases in between. The CDR3 consists of 12 residues. CDR3 DNA sequence: TGTGCCACCCAGGAGGATAACACTGAAGCTTTCTTT. It is translated as CATQEDNTEAFF.

This clonotype was seen once. This chain uses TRBV24-1 with TRBJ2-5; 7 bases fit TRBD1. CDR1 is KGHDR and CDR2 is SFDVKD in the germline V gene. The CDR3 totals 16 residues. Trimming at V came to 3 bases and at J to 3 bases, leaving 9 bases not matched to a gene. The CDR3 nucleotides are TGTGCCACCAGTGATCCAATGACAGGGAGTAAAGAGACCCAGTACTTC. It specifies CATSDPMTGSKETQYF.

About this clonotype: This could be a read error, since a much larger clone is one nucleotide away. The CDR3 carries no conserved terminal phenylalanine or tryptophan, so it likely arises from a read error. The V call is TRBV28, the J call TRBJ1-3; D gene uncertain. This CDR3 has 13 amino acids. V was cut by 3 bases and J by 0 bases, with 3 bases left in between. Germline values: CDR1 MDHEN, CDR2 SYDVKM. The CDR3 bases are TGTGCCAGCAGTTTTTTCTCTGGAAACACCATATATTAT. Its translation: CASSFFSGNTIYY.

This clonotype was seen repeatedly, ten times or more. The chain carries TRBV9 and TRBJ1-1; D might be TRBD1 (5 bases). Germline V gene sequence: CDR1 SGDLS, CDR2 YYNGEE. The CDR3 sequence is 12 residues long. V lost 5 bases and J 6 bases, leaving 11 bases between the germline ends. CDR3 region: CASRGPVPEAFF. DNA of the CDR3: TGTGCCAGCAGGGGGCCGGTTCCTGAAGCTTTCTTT.

The table lists this clonotype with many counts. This chain connects TRBV20-1 to TRBJ2-1; 12 bases are shared with TRBD2. Unmatched junction bases numbered 3, after V lost 1 base and J lost 2 bases. Germline V lookup: CDR1 DFQATT, CDR2 SNEGSKA (reference sequence). The CDR3 runs 16 residues. CDR3 sequence (DNA): TGCAGTGCTAGAGGATGGACTAGCGGGACCTACAATGAGCAGTTCTTC. Encoded protein: CSARGWTSGTYNEQFF.

This clonotype was seen a handful of times. The chain joins TRBV20-1 to TRBJ1-5; D remains ambiguous. This CDR3 has 14 amino acids. Between the trimmed V and J ends, which lost 7 bases and 7 bases, there was a span of 20 bases. Germline lookup yields CDR1 DFQATT and CDR2 SNEGSKA (reference sequence). CDR3 sequence reads: CSVLRRSALQPQHF. The CDR3 coding sequence is TGCAGTGTTCTCCGCAGGTCAGCATTACAGCCCCAGCATTTT.

This clonotype was recorded many times. The chain joins TRBV20-1 to TRBJ1-1; 8 bases fit TRBD1. The CDR3 consists of 16 residues. V dropped 3 bases and J dropped 3; count of bases not matched to a gene: 12. CDR1 is DFQATT and CDR2 is SNEGSKA in the germline V gene (reference sequence). CDR3 protein: CSASGTGAHLYTEAFF. In DNA, the CDR3 is TGCAGTGCTAGTGGGACAGGTGCCCACTTGTACACTGAAGCTTTCTTT.

This clonotype has a count of ten or more. V and J are TRBV3-1 and TRBJ2-3; TRBD2 matches 7 bases. This CDR3 has 13 residues. The germline gives CDR1 LGHDT, CDR2 YNNKEL (reference sequence). Unmatched junction bases numbered 1, after V lost 3 bases and J lost 4 bases. This CDR3 is CASSQGGADTQYF. The CDR3 nucleotides read TGTGCCAGCAGCCAGGGGGGGGCAGATACGCAGTATTTT.

Ten or more counts support this clonotype. The rearrangement links TRBV28 to TRBJ2-1; no definite D call. Trimming removed 6 bases at V and 5 bases at J, with 17 bases between. Germline assignment: CDR1 MDHEN and CDR2 SYDVKM. This CDR3 spans 15 amino acids. CDR3 residues: CASRLPAGIDNEQFF. In nucleotides, the CDR3 is TGTGCCAGCAGACTACCGGCTGGAATTGACAATGAGCAGTTCTTC.